Sequencing of this TCR beta chain was carried out in a study of blood T cell repertoires in COVID-19. Study summary: Samples taken during acute and convalescent COVID-19 were collected in the United States, Italy and Spain. T cells, B-cell-depleted T cells, or PBMCs provided the cDNA or gDNA that served as material.

J was trimmed by 2 bases and V by 3 bases; bases with no gene match: 9. Germline V CDR1 and CDR2: LNHNV, YYDKDF (reference sequence). The CDR3 consists of 17 residues. In the original analysis: Amplifying reference gene primers gave estimates of nucleated cell counts. This table comes from immunoSEQ multiplex PCR, and its TCRdb copy is limited to in-frame clones, with some not included. Clone size and the V and J calls come from that table; the DNA yielded D and trimming. Found here are roughly 130,000 clones, 84% of them singletons; the top ten hold approximately 13%. This sequence joins TRBV15 and TRBJ2-1; 8 nucleotides align to TRBD2. The TCR originated in a woman under 40 who had recovered from COVID-19. Sample: peripheral blood. CDR3: CATSSIGSGSTYNEQFF. CDR3 sequence (DNA): TGTGCCACCAGCAGCATAGGGAGCGGGAGTACCTACAATGAGCAGTTCTTC.